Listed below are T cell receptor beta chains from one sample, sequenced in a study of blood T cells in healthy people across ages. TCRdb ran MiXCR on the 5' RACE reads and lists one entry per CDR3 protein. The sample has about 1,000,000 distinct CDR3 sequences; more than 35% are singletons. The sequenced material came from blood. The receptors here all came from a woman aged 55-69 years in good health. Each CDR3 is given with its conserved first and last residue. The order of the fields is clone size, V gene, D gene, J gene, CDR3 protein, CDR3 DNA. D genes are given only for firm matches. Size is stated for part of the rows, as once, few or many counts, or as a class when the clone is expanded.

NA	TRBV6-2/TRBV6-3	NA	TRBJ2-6	CASSYTLSGPPGANVLTF	TGTGCCAGCAGTTACACACTTTCCGGACCCCCTGGGGCCAACGTCCTGACTTTC
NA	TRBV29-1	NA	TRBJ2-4	CSVSTRRLAKNIQYF	TGCAGCGTTTCAACAAGGCGGCTAGCCAAAAACATTCAGTACTTC
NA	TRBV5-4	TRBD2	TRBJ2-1	CATGGGRVVGEQFF	TGTGCCACCGGAGGAGGGAGGGTCGTCGGTGAGCAGTTCTTC
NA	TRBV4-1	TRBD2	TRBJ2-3	CASSQDWASGSSSTDTQYF	TGCGCCAGCAGCCAAGATTGGGCTAGCGGGAGCTCTAGCACAGATACGCAGTATTTT
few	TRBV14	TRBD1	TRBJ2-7	CASRKTGQTYEQYF	TGTGCCAGCAGGAAAACGGGACAGACCTACGAGCAGTACTTC
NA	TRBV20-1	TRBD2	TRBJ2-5	CSVQRGIAGETQYF	TGCAGTGTTCAGAGGGGAATAGCGGGAGAGACCCAGTACTTC
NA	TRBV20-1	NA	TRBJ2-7	CSASRSPTAYEQYF	TGCAGTGCTAGCAGAAGTCCGACGGCCTACGAGCAGTACTTC
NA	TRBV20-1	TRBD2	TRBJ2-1	CSARKFGAAGGGDEQFF	TGCAGTGCTAGAAAATTCGGGGCAGCGGGAGGAGGGGATGAGCAGTTCTTC
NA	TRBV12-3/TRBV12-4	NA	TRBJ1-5	CASSFGGMAQPQHF	TGTGCCAGCAGTTTCGGGGGAATGGCTCAGCCCCAGCATTTT
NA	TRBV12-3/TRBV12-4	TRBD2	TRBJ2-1	CASSFGGRGGEQFF	TGTGCCAGCAGTTTCGGCGGGAGAGGTGGTGAGCAGTTCTTC
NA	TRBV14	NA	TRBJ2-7	CASSLDSTPSYEQYF	TGTGCCAGCAGCCTCGACAGCACCCCAAGCTACGAGCAGTACTTC
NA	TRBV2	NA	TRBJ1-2	CASRKESGYTF	TGTGCCAGCCGAAAGGAGTCTGGCTACACCTTC
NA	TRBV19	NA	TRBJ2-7	CASSIATGEQYF	TGTGCCAGTAGTATAGCTACGGGCGAGCAGTACTTC
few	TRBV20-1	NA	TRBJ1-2	CSARSGRSRVVNYGYTF	TGCAGTGCTAGATCCGGCAGGAGCAGGGTCGTTAACTATGGCTACACCTTC
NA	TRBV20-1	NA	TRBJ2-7	CSVIHEQYF	TGCAGTGTTATCCACGAGCAGTACTTC
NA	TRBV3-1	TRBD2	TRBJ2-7	CASSQVRGEHEQYF	TGTGCCAGCAGCCAAGTCCGGGGGGAGCACGAGCAGTACTTC
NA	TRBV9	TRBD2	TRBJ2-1	CASSARTGTSGANEQFF	TGTGCCAGCAGCGCTAGGACCGGGACTAGCGGGGCCAATGAGCAGTTCTTC
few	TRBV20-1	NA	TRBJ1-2	CSARDVPRYTF	TGCAGTGCTAGGGATGTACCGAGGTACACCTTC
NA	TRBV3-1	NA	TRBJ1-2	CASSQDAGTVDGYTF	TGTGCCAGCAGCCAAGACGCCGGGACTGTCGACGGCTACACCTTC
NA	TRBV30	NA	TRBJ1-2	CAWSTGSLNGYTF	TGTGCCTGGTCTACAGGGTCCCTGAATGGCTACACCTTC
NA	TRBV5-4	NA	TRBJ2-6	CAQRSWGGSGANVLTF	TGTGCCCAAAGGTCATGGGGAGGCTCTGGGGCCAACGTCCTGACTTTC
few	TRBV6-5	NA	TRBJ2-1	CASSSSRSGIYEQFF	TGTGCCAGCAGCTCCAGCAGGAGCGGAATTTATGAGCAGTTCTTC
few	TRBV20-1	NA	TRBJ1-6	CSAPQLIDWYNSPLHF	TGCAGTGCTCCTCAACTTATTGACTGGTATAATTCACCCCTCCACTTT
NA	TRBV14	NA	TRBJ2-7	CASSQVESSYEQYF	TGTGCCAGCAGCCAAGTCGAGAGCTCCTACGAGCAGTACTTC
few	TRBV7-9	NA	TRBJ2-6	CASSLPGEPGANVLTF	TGTGCCAGCAGCTTGCCTGGGGAGCCTGGGGCCAACGTCCTGACTTTC
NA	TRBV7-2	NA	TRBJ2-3	CASSLVRGGRTLDTQYF	TGTGCCAGCAGCTTAGTGCGAGGGGGACGTACCCTAGATACGCAGTATTTT
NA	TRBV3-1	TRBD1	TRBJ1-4	CASSQDRPGGFNEKLFF	TGTGCCAGCAGCCAAGATCGGCCAGGGGGGTTTAATGAAAAACTGTTTTTT
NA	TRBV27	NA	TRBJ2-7	CASSPAADSRGKQYF	TGTGCCAGCAGCCCAGCGGCAGATTCAAGGGGAAAGCAGTACTTC
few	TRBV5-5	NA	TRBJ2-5	CASSLEGGTFNSGKETQYF	TGTGCCAGCAGCTTGGAGGGGGGGACTTTCAATTCCGGGAAAGAGACCCAGTACTTC
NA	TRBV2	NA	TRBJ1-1	CASSEEGRANTEAFF	TGTGCCAGCAGTGAAGAGGGCAGGGCGAACACTGAAGCTTTCTTT
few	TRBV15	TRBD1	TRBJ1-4	CATSSSGGGQGATNEKLFF	TGTGCCACCAGCAGTTCCGGGGGAGGTCAGGGGGCAACTAATGAAAAACTGTTTTTT
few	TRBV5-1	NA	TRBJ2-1	CASSWQLGNEQFF	TGCGCCAGCAGCTGGCAACTAGGGAATGAGCAGTTCTTC
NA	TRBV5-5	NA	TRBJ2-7	CASSLSGTITYEQYF	TGTGCCAGCAGCTTGTCAGGGACAATAACCTACGAGCAGTACTTC
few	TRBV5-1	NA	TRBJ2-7	CASSLRSGTYEQYF	TGCGCCAGCAGCTTGAGAAGCGGGACATACGAGCAGTACTTC
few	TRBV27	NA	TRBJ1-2	CASSPNVGPYTF	TGTGCCAGCAGCCCAAACGTCGGGCCCTACACCTTC
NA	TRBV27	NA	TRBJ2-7	CASSPREISYEQYF	TGTGCCAGCAGCCCCAGGGAGATATCCTACGAGCAGTACTTC
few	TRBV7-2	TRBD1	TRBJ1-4	CASSRGQGAEKLFF	TGTGCCAGCAGCCGAGGACAGGGGGCTGAAAAACTGTTTTTT
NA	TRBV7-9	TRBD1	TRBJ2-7	CASSTRGGAEQYF	TGTGCCAGCAGCACAAGAGGGGGCGCCGAGCAGTACTTC
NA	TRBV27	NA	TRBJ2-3	CASSIRARDTDTQYF	TGTGCCAGCAGCATTAGGGCGCGGGATACAGATACGCAGTATTTT
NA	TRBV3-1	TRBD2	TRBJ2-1	CASTLGIAGVYNEQFF	TGTGCCAGCACCTTGGGAATCGCGGGAGTGTACAATGAGCAGTTCTTC
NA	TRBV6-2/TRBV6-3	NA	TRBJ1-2	CASSYSSGSLLGYTF	TGTGCCAGCAGTTACTCGTCAGGAAGCCTCTTAGGCTACACCTTC